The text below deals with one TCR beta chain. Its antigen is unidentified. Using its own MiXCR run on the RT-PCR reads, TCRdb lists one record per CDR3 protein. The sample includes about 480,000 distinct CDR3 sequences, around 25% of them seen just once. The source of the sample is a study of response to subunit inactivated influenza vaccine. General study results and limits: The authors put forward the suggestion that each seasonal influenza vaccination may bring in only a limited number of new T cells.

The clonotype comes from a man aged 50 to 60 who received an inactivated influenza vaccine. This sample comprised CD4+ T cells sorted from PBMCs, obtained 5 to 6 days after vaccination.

The chain's CDR3 is CASSPAAGGGYGYTF. CDR3 coding DNA: TGTGCCAGCAGCCCAGCTGCAGGGGGCGGCTATGGCTACACCTTC. V and J are TRBV7-3 and TRBJ1-2; 8 bases are a match to TRBD1. Germline-derived CDR1 and CDR2 are SGHTA and FQGTGA. V lost 5 bases and J lost 4; bases outside the gene matches: 9. The CDR3 is 15 amino acids.